This T cell receptor beta chain derives from a study of blood T cell repertoires in COVID-19. On the study more broadly: Donors in the United States, Italy and Spain gave samples during acute or convalescent COVID-19. T cells, B-cell-depleted T cells, or PBMCs provided the cDNA or gDNA that served as material.

Authors' methods: Amplification with reference gene primers provided the estimates of nucleated cell counts. The data were produced by immunoSEQ multiplex PCR, yet TCRdb's version contains in-frame clones alone and is incomplete. V, J and clone size are taken as reported in that table, and D and trimming were inferred from the DNA itself. The repertoire holds some 88,000 clones, around 93% seen once, with about 1.8% in the top ten. The CDR3 sequence is 13 residues long. The V gene end was trimmed by 2 bases and the J gene end by 7 bases; junction bases not matched to a gene: 4. Germline CDR1 is SGHRS and CDR2 is YFSETQ.

The rearrangement uses TRBV5-1 and TRBJ1-2; TRBD1 matches at 8 bases. This clonotype was sampled from a human donor with active COVID-19. The donor label of this sample is uncertain. Sequenced material: peripheral blood. The DNA for the CDR3 is TGCGCCAGCAGCTTACAGGGGGAGGGTGGCTACACCTTC. Its translation is CASSLQGEGGYTF.